The entry below gives a single T cell receptor beta chain sequence along with its context. Antigen specificity is unknown. Documented time point: pre-sensitization, week 0. Treatment: therapeutic diphenylcyclopropenone sensitization with weekly scalp DPC. The data belong to a study of human T cells and chemical hapten exposure. Turning to the study itself: Patch tests put 0.01% DPC on the upper back, and the results were checked at 6 days. General observations from the study: Alopecia was present in the donors, so their immune response may differ from healthy people's.

The CDR3 length is 12 residues. CDR1 and CDR2 from the germline V gene are MNHNY and SVGAGI (reference sequence). The ends were cut back, 8 bases at V and 8 bases at J, with 13 bases in the middle. Unique molecular identifiers were attached to individual cDNA molecules during library preparation. One entry per CDR3 protein, called by TCRdb with MiXCR from the RACE reads. The sample contains approximately 79,000 distinct CDR3 sequences, over 6.5% of which appear only once. The sample here was whole blood, taken in connection with sensitization to the hapten diphenylcyclopropenone (DPC). This chain links TRBV6-6 with TRBJ2-1; D may be TRBD1 (5 bases). The receptor's source is a man aged 35 to 55 with alopecia areata. Some clones in this sample may be carry-over from other donors' samples. As DNA, the CDR3 is TGTGCCAGCCAAACAGGTGTCCATGAGCAGTTCTTC. This translates into CASQTGVHEQFF.